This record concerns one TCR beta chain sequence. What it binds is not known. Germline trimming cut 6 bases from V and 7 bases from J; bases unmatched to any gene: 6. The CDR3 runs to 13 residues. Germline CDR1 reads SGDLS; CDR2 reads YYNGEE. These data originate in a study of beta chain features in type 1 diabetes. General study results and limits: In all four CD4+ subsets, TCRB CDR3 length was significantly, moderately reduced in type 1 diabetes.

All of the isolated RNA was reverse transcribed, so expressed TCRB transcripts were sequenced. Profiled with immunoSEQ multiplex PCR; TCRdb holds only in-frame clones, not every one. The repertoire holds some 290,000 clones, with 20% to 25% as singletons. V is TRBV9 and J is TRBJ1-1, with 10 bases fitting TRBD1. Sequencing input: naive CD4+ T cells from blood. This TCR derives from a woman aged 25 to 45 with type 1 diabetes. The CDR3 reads CASNSGQGDEAFF. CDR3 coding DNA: TGTGCCAGCAACTCAGGACAGGGGGATGAAGCTTTCTTT. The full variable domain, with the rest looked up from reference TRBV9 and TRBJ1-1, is DSGVTQTPKHLITATGQRVTLRCSPRSGDLSVYWYQQSLDQGLQFLIQYYNGEERAKGNILERFSAQQFPDLHSELNLSSLELGDSALYFCASNSGQGDEAFFGQGTRLTVV.